A single sample is the source of the 7 T cell receptor beta chains below, sequenced in a study of blood T cell repertoires in COVID-19. Data came from immunoSEQ multiplex PCR; TCRdb stores just in-frame clones and leaves some out. The data show 120,000 to 150,000 clones, with 89% seen just once and 1.5% to 2% held by the top ten. Sequences were obtained from peripheral blood. All receptors come from a human donor in a cohort sampled during active COVID-19.

This chain joins TRBV2 and TRBJ2-1; 14 bases map to TRBD2. CDR3 length: 16 amino acids. J gave up 6 bases and V 2 bases, and 3 bases lay outside the gene matches. Germline V CDR1 and CDR2: SNHLY, FYNNEI. The DNA for the CDR3 is TGTGCCAGCAGTGAAATAGGACTAGCGGGGGGCAATGAGCAGTTCTTC. Its translation: CASSEIGLAGGNEQFF.

The chain recombines TRBV30 with TRBJ2-6; 7 bases line up with TRBD2. Germline loops: CDR1 GTSNPN, CDR2 SVGIG (reference sequence). Unmatched junction bases numbered 4, after V lost 4 bases and J lost 4 bases. The CDR3 runs to 14 residues. CDR3 residues: CAWNGGIGANVLTF. CDR3 DNA: TGTGCCTGGAACGGGGGGATCGGGGCCAACGTCCTGACTTTC.

The rearrangement uses TRBV6-5 and TRBJ2-1; 12 bases agree with TRBD2. The ends lost 6 bases at V and 6 bases at J; junction bases unmatched: 6. Germline V CDR1 and CDR2: MNHEY, SVGAGI. The length of the CDR3 is 15 residues. CDR3 nucleotides: TGTGCCAGCAGGCTTCTAGCGGGGGGGCCCAATGAGCAGTTCTTC. This encodes CASRLLAGGPNEQFF.

CDR3 sequence reads: CASSLMAGSYEQYF. The CDR3 DNA is TGTGCCAGCAGCTTAATGGCAGGATCCTACGAGCAGTACTTC. The V and J genes are TRBV7-9 and TRBJ2-7, with D uncertain. Trimming shortened V by 2 bases and J by 1 base, and 9 bases separated the two germline ends. The CDR3 length is 14 residues. Germline CDR1 SEHNR, CDR2 FQNEAQ (reference sequence). Complete variable domain (other parts from reference TRBV7-9 and TRBJ2-7): DTGVSQNPRHKITKRGQNVTFRCDPISEHNRLYWYRQTLGQGPEFLTYFQNEAQLEKSRLLSDRFSAERPKGSFSTLEIQRTEQGDSAMYLCASSLMAGSYEQYFGPGTRLTVT.

A few counts support this clone. The DNA for the CDR3 is TGTGCCAGTAGTATAATCCAGGTTTGGAATCAGCCCCAGCATTTT. Its protein product is CASSIIQVWNQPQHF. V and J are TRBV19 and TRBJ1-5; D gene unclear. Germline V CDR1 and CDR2: LNHDA, SQIVND (reference sequence). CDR3 size: 15 residues. V lost 2 bases and J 4 bases, leaving 12 bases between the germline ends.

This sequence joins TRBV4-1 and TRBJ1-4; D may be TRBD1 (5 bases). With 3 bases removed from V and 5 bases from J, the gap between germline ends came to 16 bases. This CDR3 comprises 16 residues. Per the germline V gene, CDR1 is MGHRA and CDR2 is YSYEKL. CDR3 protein: CASSHGAGMRNEKLFF. CDR3 in DNA: TGCGCCAGCAGCCATGGGGCAGGAATGCGCAATGAAAAACTGTTTTTT.

V usage is TRBV5-6 and J usage is TRBJ2-1, with 8 bases fitting TRBD1. The CDR3 runs to 17 residues. Germline lookup yields CDR1 SGHDT and CDR2 YYEEEE. Trimming removed 4 bases from V and 0 bases from J; junction bases left unmatched: 9. The CDR3 DNA follows: TGTGCCAGCAGCGAGGGACAGGCCTTCTTCTCCTACAATGAGCAGTTCTTC. As protein: CASSEGQAFFSYNEQFF.